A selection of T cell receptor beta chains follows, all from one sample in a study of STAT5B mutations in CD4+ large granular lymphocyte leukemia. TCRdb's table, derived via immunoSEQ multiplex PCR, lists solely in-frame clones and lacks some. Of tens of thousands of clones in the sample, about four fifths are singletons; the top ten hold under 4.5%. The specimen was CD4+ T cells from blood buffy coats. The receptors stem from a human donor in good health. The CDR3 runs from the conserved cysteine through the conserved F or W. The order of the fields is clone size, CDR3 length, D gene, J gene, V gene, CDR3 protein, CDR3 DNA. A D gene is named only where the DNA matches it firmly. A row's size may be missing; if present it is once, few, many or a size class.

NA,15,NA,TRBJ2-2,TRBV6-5,CASSFGISDTGELFF,TGTGCCAGCAGTTTCGGGATCAGCGACACCGGGGAGCTGTTTTTT
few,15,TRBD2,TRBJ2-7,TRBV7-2,CASSSRTSGVSEQYF,TGTGCCAGCAGCTCCCGGACTAGCGGGGTGTCGGAGCAGTACTTC
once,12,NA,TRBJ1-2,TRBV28,CASSLDAPGYTF,TGTGCCAGCAGTCTGGACGCTCCTGGCTACACCTTC
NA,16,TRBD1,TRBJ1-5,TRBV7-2,CASSLGQGASNQPQHF,TGTGCCAGCAGCTTGGGACAGGGGGCTAGCAATCAGCCCCAGCATTTT
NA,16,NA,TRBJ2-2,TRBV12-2,CASRPRGLANTGELFF,TGTGCAAGTCGCCCACGAGGACTAGCGAACACCGGGGAGCTGTTTTTT
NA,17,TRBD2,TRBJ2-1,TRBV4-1,CASSQVTSGRAKGEQFF,TGCGCCAGCAGCCAGGTGACTAGCGGGAGGGCCAAGGGTGAGCAGTTCTTC
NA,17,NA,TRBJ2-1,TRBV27,CASSPGDGKFSYNEQFF,TGTGCCAGCAGTCCCGGGGACGGGAAATTCTCCTACAATGAGCAGTTCTTC
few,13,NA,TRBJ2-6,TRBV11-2,CASSLAGANVLTF,TGTGCCAGCAGCTTAGCTGGGGCCAACGTCCTGACTTTC
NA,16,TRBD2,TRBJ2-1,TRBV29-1,CSVDKGLAGLYNEQFF,TGCAGCGTTGATAAGGGACTAGCGGGGCTCTACAATGAGCAGTTCTTC
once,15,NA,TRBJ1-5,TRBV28,CASSLTQITRGAQHF,TGTGCCAGCAGTTTAACACAGATTACGAGGGGAGCCCAGCATTTT
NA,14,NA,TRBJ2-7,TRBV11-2,CASSLAQGVVEQYF,TGTGCCAGCAGCTTAGCGCAGGGCGTCGTCGAGCAGTACTTC
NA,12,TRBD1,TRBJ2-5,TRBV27,CARGQGEETQYF,TGTGCCAGGGGACAGGGTGAAGAGACCCAGTACTTC
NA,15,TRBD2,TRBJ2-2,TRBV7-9,CASDMSGGNPGELFF,TGTGCCAGCGACATGAGCGGGGGGAACCCCGGGGAGCTGTTTTTT
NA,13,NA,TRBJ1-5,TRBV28,CAGARGRGQPQHF,TGTGCCGGCGCCCGGGGTCGGGGTCAGCCCCAGCATTTT
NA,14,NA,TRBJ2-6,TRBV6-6,CASSDNSGANVLTF,TGTGCCAGCAGCGACAATTCTGGGGCCAACGTCCTGACTTTC
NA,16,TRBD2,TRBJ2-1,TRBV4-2,CASSQDWTSGSVEQFF,TGTGCCAGCAGCCAAGATTGGACTAGCGGGAGTGTTGAGCAGTTCTTC